Each of the 8 T cell receptor beta chains below was sequenced from the same sample in a study of cytomegalovirus exposure and HLA in healthy donors listed by TCRdb under 2017. The library was produced with the immunoSEQ multiplex PCR assay. A mixture of 60 forward primers for TCR Vbeta segments and 13 reverse primers for TCR Jbeta segments was used in the multiplex PCR. TCRdb limited this immuneACCESS table to in-frame rearrangements with V and J called. A share of clones is missing; checked studies link under half to unresolved V genes, and the rest is unexplained. Across this sample there are some 80,000 clones, with roughly 80% seen only once. Roughly 13% of the sample belongs to the ten largest clones. Sequencing was carried out using PBMCs. The source of these receptors is a human donor in good health.

The chain is built from TRBV6-5 and TRBJ2-7; 8 bases are shared with TRBD2. The CDR3 spans 14 residues. V lost 6 bases to trimming and J lost 1 base; unmatched junction nucleotides: 5. Germline CDR1 is MNHEY and CDR2 is SVGAGI. The CDR3: CASSGSGVSYEQYF. CDR3 nucleotide sequence: TGTGCCAGCAGCGGTAGCGGGGTTTCCTACGAGCAGTACTTC.

J is TRBJ2-3 and V is TRBV5-4, with a possible D match to TRBD2 (6 bases). Germline CDR1 reads SGHNT; CDR2 reads YYREEE (reference sequence). This CDR3 comprises 15 residues. V dropped 0 bases and J dropped 2 bases, with 10 bases sitting between them. The CDR3 spells CASSLGLGYTDTQYF. The CDR3 bases are TGTGCCAGCAGCTTGGGACTAGGTTACACAGATACGCAGTATTTT. The full variable domain, completed using reference TRBV5-4 and TRBJ2-3, is ETGVTQSPTHLIKTRGQQVTLRCSSQSGHNTVSWYQQALGQGPQFIFQYYREEENGRGNFPPRFSGLQFPNYSSELNVNALELDDSALYLCASSLGLGYTDTQYFGPGTRLTVL.

The J gene is TRBJ2-7, the V gene TRBV6-1, with TRBD1 identical over 7 bases. The CDR3 has 16 amino acids. Germline CDR1 is MNHNS and CDR2 is SASEGT. V lost 1 base to trimming and J lost 0 bases; unmatched junction nucleotides: 6. The CDR3 DNA reads TGTGCCAGCAGTGAAGTCCCGACAGGGAACTCCTACGAGCAGTACTTC. Its protein is CASSEVPTGNSYEQYF.

The rearrangement joins TRBV4-3 to TRBJ1-1, with D possibly TRBD1 on 6 matching bases. The CDR3 covers 14 residues. The germline V gene has CDR1 LGHNA and CDR2 YSLEER. Trimming left V 4 bases short and J 10 bases short, with 19 bases between. The CDR3: CASSPGGGQWGAFF. The DNA of the CDR3 is TGCGCCAGCAGCCCGGGAGGGGGACAATGGGGAGCTTTCTTT.

J is TRBJ1-1 and V is TRBV19, with TRBD1 matching over 8 bases. CDR3 length equals 12 residues. The germline V gene has CDR1 LNHDA and CDR2 SQIVND (reference sequence). The V gene end was trimmed by 6 bases and the J gene end by 4 bases; junction bases not matched to a gene: 1. CDR3 DNA: TGTGCCAGTAGAACAGGGGGCACTGAAGCTTTCTTT. Its protein is CASRTGGTEAFF.

V gene TRBV19 combines with J gene TRBJ2-5; TRBD1 might be the D (6 bases). With 0 bases removed from V and 5 bases from J, the gap between germline ends came to 16 bases. The CDR3 runs to 16 residues. The germline gives CDR1 LNHDA, CDR2 SQIVND (reference sequence). DNA for the CDR3: TGTGCCAGTAGTATAGATCTAAGCAGGGGTATTGAGACCCAGTACTTC. Amino acids: CASSIDLSRGIETQYF.

V gene TRBV29-1 combines with J gene TRBJ1-3, with a possible D match to TRBD1 (6 bases). This CDR3 has 14 amino acids. Germline V gene data show CDR1 as SQVTM and CDR2 as ANQGSEA. The ends were cut back, 7 bases at V and 0 bases at J, with 13 bases in the middle. CDR3 DNA sequence: TGCAGCGCAGGAACAGGGAGCTCTGGAAACACCATATATTTT. It encodes CSAGTGSSGNTIYF. Filled out from reference TRBV29-1 and TRBJ1-3, the complete variable domain reads SAVISQKPSRDICQRGTSLTIQCQVDSQVTMMFWYRQQPGQSLTLIATANQGSEATYESGFVIDKFPISRPNLTFSTLTVSNMSPEDSSIYLCSAGTGSSGNTIYFGEGSWLTVV.

The CDR3 DNA sequence: TGTGCCAGCAGTTTTCTGGGGGACAGATTATATGGCTACACCTTC. It yields the protein CASSFLGDRLYGYTF. The rearrangement links TRBV27 to TRBJ1-2; 7 bases match TRBD1. The CDR3 has 15 residues. The germline CDR1 and CDR2 sequences are MNHEY and SMNVEV (reference sequence). V lost 3 bases to trimming and J lost 5 bases; unmatched junction nucleotides: 9.